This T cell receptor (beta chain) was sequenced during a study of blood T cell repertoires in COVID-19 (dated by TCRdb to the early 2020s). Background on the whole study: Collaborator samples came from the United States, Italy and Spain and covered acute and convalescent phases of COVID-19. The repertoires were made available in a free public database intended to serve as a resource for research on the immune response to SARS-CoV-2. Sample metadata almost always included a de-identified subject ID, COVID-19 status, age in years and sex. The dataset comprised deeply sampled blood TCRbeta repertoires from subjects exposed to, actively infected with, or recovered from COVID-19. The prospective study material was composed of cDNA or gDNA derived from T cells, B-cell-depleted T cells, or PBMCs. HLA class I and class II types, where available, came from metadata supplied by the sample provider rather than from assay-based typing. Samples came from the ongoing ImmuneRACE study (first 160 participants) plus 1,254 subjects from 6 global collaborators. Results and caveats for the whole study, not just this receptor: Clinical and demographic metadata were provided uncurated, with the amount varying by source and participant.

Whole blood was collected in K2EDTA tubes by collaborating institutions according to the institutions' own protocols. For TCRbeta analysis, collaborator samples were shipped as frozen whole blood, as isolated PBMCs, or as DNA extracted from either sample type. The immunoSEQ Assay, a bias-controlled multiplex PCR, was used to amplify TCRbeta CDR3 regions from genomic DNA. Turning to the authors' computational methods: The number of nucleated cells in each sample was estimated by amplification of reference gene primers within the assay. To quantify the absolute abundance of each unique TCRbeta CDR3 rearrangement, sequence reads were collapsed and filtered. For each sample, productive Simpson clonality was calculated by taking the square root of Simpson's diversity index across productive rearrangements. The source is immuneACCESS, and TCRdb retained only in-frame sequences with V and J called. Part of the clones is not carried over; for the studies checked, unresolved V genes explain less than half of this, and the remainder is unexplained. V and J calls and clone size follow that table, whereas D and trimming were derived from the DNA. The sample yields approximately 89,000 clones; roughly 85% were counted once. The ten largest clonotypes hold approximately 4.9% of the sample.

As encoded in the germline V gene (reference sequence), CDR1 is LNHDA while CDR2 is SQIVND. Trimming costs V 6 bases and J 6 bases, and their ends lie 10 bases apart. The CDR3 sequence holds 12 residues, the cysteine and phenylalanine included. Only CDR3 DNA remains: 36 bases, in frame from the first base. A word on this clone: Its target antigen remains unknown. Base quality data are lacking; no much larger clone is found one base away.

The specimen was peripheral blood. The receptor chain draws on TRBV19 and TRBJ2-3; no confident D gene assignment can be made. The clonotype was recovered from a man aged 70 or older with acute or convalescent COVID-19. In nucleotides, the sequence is TGTGCCAGTAGCGACTGGCAGGATACGCAGTATTTT. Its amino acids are CASSDWQDTQYF.